The 4 T cell receptor beta chains given below trace back to one sample, sequenced in a study of blood T cell repertoires in COVID-19. Clones were sequenced by immunoSEQ multiplex PCR, and TCRdb holds only the in-frame ones, with some missing. The sample includes around 60,000 clones, approximately 91% of them seen just once. Sequenced: peripheral blood. The receptors here all came from a man aged 70-80 years with acute or convalescent COVID-19.

The chain uses TRBV2 and TRBJ2-1, with D tentatively TRBD2 (5 bases). In germline, CDR1 is SNHLY, CDR2 FYNNEI. V lost 6 bases, J lost 4 bases, and 16 bases lay in between. The CDR3 runs 15 residues. The CDR3 loop is CASSPRATTYNEQFF. CDR3 sequence (DNA): TGTGCCAGCAGCCCCCGAGCGACTACGTACAATGAGCAGTTCTTC.

The rearrangement uses TRBV7-9 and TRBJ2-1; 7 nucleotides agree with TRBD2. Germline-derived CDR1 and CDR2 are SEHNR and FQNEAQ (reference sequence). With V trimmed by 5 bases and J by 4 bases, 8 bases remained unmatched. The CDR3 has 15 residues. The CDR3 DNA reads TGTGCCAGCAGCCCCCCGGGGGGACCATACAATGAGCAGTTCTTC. It translates to CASSPPGGPYNEQFF.

The genes are TRBV5-1 and TRBJ2-3; perhaps TRBD2 as D (6 bases). Germline CDR1 and CDR2: SGHRS and YFSETQ. V gave up 2 bases and J gave up 8 bases, with 15 bases separating them. CDR3 length: 14 amino acids. The CDR3 sequence: CASSFTSTGGTQYF. In DNA form, the CDR3 reads TGCGCCAGCAGCTTCACCTCGACCGGGGGTACGCAGTATTTT.

The chain couples TRBV24-1 to TRBJ1-2; 9 positions agree with TRBD1. The CDR3 totals 15 residues. Trimming removed 3 bases from V and 7 bases from J; junction bases left unmatched: 8. Germline assignment: CDR1 KGHDR and CDR2 SFDVKD. The chain's CDR3 is CATSDRSQGAGGYTF. The DNA for the CDR3 is TGTGCCACCAGTGATCGATCACAGGGGGCGGGTGGCTACACCTTC.